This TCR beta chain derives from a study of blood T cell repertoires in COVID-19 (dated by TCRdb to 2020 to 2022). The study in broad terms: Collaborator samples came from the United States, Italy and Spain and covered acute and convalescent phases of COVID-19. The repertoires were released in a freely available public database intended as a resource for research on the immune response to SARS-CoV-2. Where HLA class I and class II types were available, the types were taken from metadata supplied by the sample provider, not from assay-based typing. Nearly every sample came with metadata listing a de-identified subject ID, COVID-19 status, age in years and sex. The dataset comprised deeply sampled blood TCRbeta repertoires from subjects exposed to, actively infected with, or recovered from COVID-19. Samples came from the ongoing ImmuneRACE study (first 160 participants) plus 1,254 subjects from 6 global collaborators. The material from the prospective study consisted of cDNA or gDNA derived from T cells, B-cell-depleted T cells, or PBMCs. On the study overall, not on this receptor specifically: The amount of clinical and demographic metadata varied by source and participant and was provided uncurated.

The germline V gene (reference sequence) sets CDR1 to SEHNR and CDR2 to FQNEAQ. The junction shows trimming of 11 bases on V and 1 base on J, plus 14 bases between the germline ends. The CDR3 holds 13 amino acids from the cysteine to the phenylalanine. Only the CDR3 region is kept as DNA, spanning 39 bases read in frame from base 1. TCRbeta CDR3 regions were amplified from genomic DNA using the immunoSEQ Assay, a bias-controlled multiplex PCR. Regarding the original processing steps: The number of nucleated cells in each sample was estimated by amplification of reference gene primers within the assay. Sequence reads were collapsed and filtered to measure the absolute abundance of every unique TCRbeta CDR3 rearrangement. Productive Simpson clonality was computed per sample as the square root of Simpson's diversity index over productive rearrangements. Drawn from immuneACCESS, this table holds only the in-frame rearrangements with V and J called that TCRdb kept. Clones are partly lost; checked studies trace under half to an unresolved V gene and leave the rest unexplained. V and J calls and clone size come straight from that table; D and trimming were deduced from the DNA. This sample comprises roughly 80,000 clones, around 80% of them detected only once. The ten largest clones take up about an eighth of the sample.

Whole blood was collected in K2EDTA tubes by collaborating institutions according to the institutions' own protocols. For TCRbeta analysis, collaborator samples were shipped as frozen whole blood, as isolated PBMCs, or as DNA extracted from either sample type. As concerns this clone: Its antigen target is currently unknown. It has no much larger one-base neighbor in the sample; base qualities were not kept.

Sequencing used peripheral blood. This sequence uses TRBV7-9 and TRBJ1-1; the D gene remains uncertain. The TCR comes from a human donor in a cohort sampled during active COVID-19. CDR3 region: CAGRQVSNTEAFF. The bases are TGTGCCGGAAGGCAGGTCTCGAACACTGAAGCTTTCTTT.